This TCR beta chain was documented in a study of blood T cell repertoires in COVID-19. The CDR3 has 11 amino acids. The germline gives CDR1 SNHLY, CDR2 FYNNEI. V shed 2 bases and J shed 11 bases, with 9 bases lying between them. Data came from immunoSEQ multiplex PCR; TCRdb stores just in-frame clones and leaves some out. The sample has 110,000 to 150,000 clones, 75% to 90% seen once; the top ten hold about 10%. Sequenced: PBMCs or T cells enriched from blood (not recorded which). The clonotype originates from a man aged 55 to 69 who had recovered from COVID-19. The chain has TRBV2 and TRBJ1-1; D is unclear. The CDR3, as DNA: TGTGCCAGCAGTGAATCGTTGAGCGCTTTCTTT. As protein: CASSESLSAFF.